These 20 T cell receptor beta chains share one sample of origin, sequenced in a study of patients and donors after allogeneic stem cell transplantation. In TCRdb, the RT-PCR reads were re-called with MiXCR into one record per CDR3 protein. The table includes more than 850,000 distinct CDR3 sequences, under 20% detected once. The material sequenced was blood, either unsorted or a sorted T cell fraction (not recorded which). Source of these receptors: a human donor who was either an allogeneic HSCT recipient or a stem cell or donor lymphocyte infusion donor (not recorded which). It is not recorded whose cells these are; they may come from a transplant donor.

This clonotype showed up many times. Relative to the germline gene, one junction end is altered; a read error may explain this. V is TRBV29-1 and J is TRBJ1-1, with D hard to call. CDR1 SQVTM and CDR2 ANQGSEA come from the germline V gene. This CDR3 is built from 8 residues. CDR3 loop: CSASGMGF. The CDR3 nucleotides read TGCAGCGCCTCCGGGATGGGGTTT.

The V and J genes are TRBV20-1 and TRBJ1-4; the D is unclear. The length of the CDR3 is 13 residues. Germline loops: CDR1 DFQATT, CDR2 SNEGSKA (reference sequence). Trimming cost V 7 bases and J 4 bases, with 13 bases left between them. CDR3 in DNA: TGCAGTGTTACACAGAACAGTAATGAAAAACTGTTTTTT. It codes for CSVTQNSNEKLFF.

The chain employs TRBV12-3 or TRBV12-4 and TRBJ2-5; D unclear. There are 15 residues in the CDR3. V was shortened by 2 bases and J by 0 bases, with 10 bases between the two germline ends. The CDR3 here is CASSLRRVYQETQYF. CDR3 nucleotide sequence: TGTGCCAGCAGTTTAAGACGGGTGTACCAAGAGACCCAGTACTTC.

This sequence joins TRBV7-9 and TRBJ1-1; tentatively, D is TRBD1 (6 bases). This CDR3 is built from 14 residues. The V and J ends lost 2 bases and 6 bases respectively, with 13 bases between them. Germline V gene sequence: CDR1 SEHNR, CDR2 FQNEAQ (reference sequence). The CDR3 is CASSLTGGGPEAFF. The CDR3 region has the DNA TGTGCCAGCAGCTTAACGGGAGGGGGTCCTGAAGCTTTCTTT.

There are a few counts of this clonotype. V usage is TRBV6-2 or TRBV6-3 and J usage is TRBJ2-5; 13 bases line up with TRBD2. CDR3 length equals 18 residues. Germline lookup yields CDR1 MNHEY and CDR2 SVGEGT. The ends lost 2 bases at V and 0 bases at J; junction bases unmatched: 6. The CDR3 nucleotides read TGTGCCAGCAGTTACGACACTAGCGGGGGGGCCCACCAAGAGACCCAGTACTTC. It encodes CASSYDTSGGAHQETQYF.

This clonotype was recorded a few times. J is TRBJ1-2 and V is TRBV7-2, with 11 bases lining up with TRBD1. The trim removed 5 bases at V and 5 bases at J, leaving 7 bases unmatched. Germline V gene lookup returns CDR1 SGHTA and CDR2 FQGNSA. This CDR3 contains 15 residues. The CDR3 nucleotides read TGTGCCAGCAGCCACGGGACAGGGGGTGATTATGGCTACACCTTC. This gives the protein CASSHGTGGDYGYTF.

This chain joins TRBV30 and TRBJ1-2; 7 nucleotides align to TRBD1. The CDR3 is 17 amino acids. The V gene end was trimmed by 0 bases and the J gene end by 4 bases; junction bases not matched to a gene: 14. CDR1 is GTSNPN and CDR2 is SVGIG in the germline V gene (reference sequence). The CDR3 sequence: CAWSVRTGAKVIYGYTF. CDR3 coding DNA: TGTGCCTGGAGTGTACGTACAGGGGCGAAGGTTATCTATGGCTACACCTTC.

This chain links TRBV2 with TRBJ1-1, with TRBD1 matching over 8 bases. V shed 2 bases, J shed 10 bases, and the junction held 9 bases outside the gene matches. The CDR3 is 14 amino acids. Germline lookup yields CDR1 SNHLY and CDR2 FYNNEI. This CDR3 is CASSEIVQGARAFF. Written as DNA, the CDR3 is TGTGCCAGCAGTGAAATCGTTCAGGGGGCGCGAGCTTTCTTT.

CDR3 region: CASSLGTGYTYEQYF. CDR3 bases: TGTGCCAGCAGCTTAGGTACTGGGTACACCTACGAGCAGTACTTC. The chain joins TRBV7-9 to TRBJ2-7; D is uncertain. V lost 1 base, J lost 2 bases, and 12 bases lay in between. The V gene's germline CDR1 is SEHNR and CDR2 FQNEAQ (reference sequence). The CDR3 is 15 residues long.

The V call is TRBV24-1, the J call TRBJ2-7, with TRBD1 matching 7 bases. From germline, CDR1 is KGHDR and CDR2 SFDVKD. The CDR3 spans 15 residues. V lost 2 bases to trimming and J lost 4 bases; unmatched junction nucleotides: 7. The CDR3 loop is CATSDSRQGSYEQYF. DNA for the CDR3: TGTGCCACCAGTGATTCCCGACAGGGCTCTTACGAGCAGTACTTC.

Ten or more counts support this clonotype. The V gene is TRBV12-3 or TRBV12-4, the J gene TRBJ2-7; no reliable D call. The CDR3 runs 11 residues. Trimming pared 1 base from V and 6 bases from J, leaving 4 bases between. For the CDR3, the DNA is TGTGCCAGCAGTTTAGGGCCCGAGCAGTACTTC. Protein sequence: CASSLGPEQYF.

In its sample, this clonotype was seen many times. The junction shows a germline mismatch at one end, possibly a read error. The J gene is TRBJ2-7, the V gene TRBV5-1; D is unclear. The CDR3 totals 13 residues. Germline assignment: CDR1 SGHRS and CDR2 YFSETQ. The CDR3 spells CASSLSASYEQYF. CDR3 nucleotides: TGTGCCAGCAGTTTGTCAGCTTCCTACGAGCAGTACTTC.

The CDR3: CASSQASRGINYGYTF. Here the CDR3 DNA reads TGTGCCAGCAGCCAAGCCTCCAGGGGGATTAACTATGGCTACACCTTC. This chain connects TRBV4-2 to TRBJ1-2; TRBD1 matches at 7 bases. The ends lost 1 base at V and 1 base at J; junction bases unmatched: 6. The germline gives CDR1 LGHNA, CDR2 YNFKEQ. This CDR3 has 16 residues.

The chain carries TRBV15 and TRBJ2-7; tentatively, D is TRBD1 or TRBD2 (5 bases each). V lost 3 bases and J lost 6, with 18 bases in between. The germline V gene has CDR1 LNHNV and CDR2 YYDKDF (reference sequence). The CDR3 runs to 15 residues. Here the CDR3 reads CATSRIGTSRAEQYF. For the CDR3, the DNA is TGTGCCACCAGCAGGATTGGGACCTCTAGGGCCGAGCAGTACTTC.

In its sample, this clonotype was seen once. This chain links TRBV14 with TRBJ2-1; TRBD2 matches 8 bases. The CDR3 is 16 residues long. Germline V CDR1 and CDR2: SGHDN, FVKESK. V trimming: 1 base; J trimming: 9 bases; junction bases outside the gene matches: 11. The CDR3: CASSQGKGLVFGEQFF. DNA of the CDR3: TGTGCCAGCAGCCAAGGGAAGGGACTAGTTTTTGGTGAGCAGTTCTTC. Using reference TRBV14 and TRBJ2-1 for the parts outside the CDR3, the full variable domain is EAGVTQFPSHSVIEKGQTVTLRCDPISGHDNLYWYRRVMGKEIKFLLHFVKESKQDESGMPNNRFLAERTGGTYSTLKVQPAELEDSGVYFCASSQGKGLVFGEQFFGPGTRLTVL.

This clonotype occurred many times. The chain has TRBV29-1 and TRBJ1-2; the D gene is possibly TRBD1 (6 bases). CDR3 length: 13 residues. Between the trimmed V and J ends, which lost 4 bases and 4 bases, there was a span of 13 bases. CDR1 SQVTM and CDR2 ANQGSEA come from the germline V gene. The CDR3 coding sequence is TGCAGCGTTGTCTTGAGGACAGCCTATGGCTACACCTTC. Its translation: CSVVLRTAYGYTF. The full variable domain, rest sourced from reference TRBV29-1 and TRBJ1-2, is SAVISQKPSRDICQRGTSLTIQCQVDSQVTMMFWYRQQPGQSLTLIATANQGSEATYESGFVIDKFPISRPNLTFSTLTVSNMSPEDSSIYLCSVVLRTAYGYTFGSGTRLTVV.

The genes are TRBV4-1 and TRBJ2-7; 7 nucleotides match TRBD2. V gave up 4 bases and J gave up 0 bases; unmatched junction bases: 9. The CDR3 is 16 residues long. CDR1 is MGHRA and CDR2 is YSYEKL in the germline V gene. The CDR3 spells CASSPRPGTISYEQYF. DNA for the CDR3: TGCGCCAGCAGCCCTAGACCAGGGACTATCTCCTACGAGCAGTACTTC.

This chain connects TRBV24-1 to TRBJ1-5; 7 bases are shared with TRBD1. After removal of 5 bases from V and 2 bases from J, the junction contained 8 bases not matched to a gene. Germline CDR1 is KGHDR and CDR2 is SFDVKD. The CDR3 length is 16 residues. In DNA form, the CDR3 reads TGTGCCACCAGTGTAGGGGGCGGGATTGGCAATCAGCCCCAGCATTTT. This translates into CATSVGGGIGNQPQHF.

This clonotype was recorded many times. CDR3 residues: CASSLDQPQHF. The CDR3 DNA sequence: TGTGCCAGCAGTTTAGATCAGCCCCAGCATTTT. This chain connects TRBV12-3 or TRBV12-4 to TRBJ1-5; the D is unclear. The CDR3 covers 11 residues. V was cut by 1 base and J by 5 bases, with 0 bases left in between.

This clonotype was seen more than once but under ten times. The chain combines TRBV20-1 with TRBJ2-1, with D possibly TRBD2 on 5 matching bases. The CDR3 runs to 12 residues. In germline, CDR1 is DFQATT, CDR2 SNEGSKA (reference sequence). V lost 6 bases and J lost 8, with 14 bases in between. The CDR3 nucleotides are TGCAGTGCCGTAACTAGGAAGGATGAGCAGTTCTTC. Translation: CSAVTRKDEQFF.